Listed below are T cell receptor beta chains from one sample, sequenced in a study of cytomegalovirus exposure and HLA in healthy donors. The method was immunoSEQ multiplex PCR; TCRdb's version includes in-frame clones alone and lacks a portion of them. The sample records around 160,000 clones, 65% to 85% being singletons. Sequencing used PBMCs. Receptors originate from a woman in her thirties or forties in good health and CMV-seropositive. Each CDR3 is given with its conserved first and last residue. A D gene is named only where the DNA matches it firmly. Some rows have no size entry. The others give once, few or many, or a class for an expanded clone.

cdr3_aa cdr3_nt clone_size v_call d_call j_call
CASSLTSYEQYF TGTGCCAGCAGCCTCACCAGCTACGAGCAGTACTTC NA TRBV7-9 NA TRBJ2-7
CASSLANRQGSYEQYF TGTGCCAGCAGCTTGGCCAATCGACAGGGGTCCTACGAGCAGTACTTC NA TRBV5-4 TRBD1 TRBJ2-7
CASSLDSGGDYNSPLHF TGTGCCAGCAGCTTAGATTCGGGGGGCGACTATAATTCACCCCTCCACTTT NA TRBV11-2 NA TRBJ1-6
CASREGGERLYNEQFF TGTGCCAGCAGAGAAGGGGGAGAGAGACTTTACAATGAGCAGTTCTTC NA TRBV6-1 NA TRBJ2-1
CASSIGVEIKTGELFF TGTGCCAGTAGTATAGGCGTTGAGATAAAAACCGGGGAGCTGTTTTTT NA TRBV19 NA TRBJ2-2
CASSFLYEQYF TGTGCCAGCAGTTTCTTATACGAGCAGTACTTC NA TRBV6-5 NA TRBJ2-7
CASHSGANTGELFF TGTGCCAGCCATAGCGGGGCGAACACCGGGGAGCTGTTTTTT NA TRBV2 TRBD2 TRBJ2-2
CAISEGSRGNQPQHF TGTGCCATCAGTGAAGGCAGTCGGGGCAATCAGCCCCAGCATTTT NA TRBV10-3 NA TRBJ1-5
CASSRSPGYEQYF TGTGCCAGCAGCCGTTCTCCAGGGTACGAGCAGTACTTC NA TRBV7-3 NA TRBJ2-7
CASSQTRDRGGGYTF TGTGCCAGCAGTCAAACGCGAGACAGGGGGGGTGGCTACACCTTC few TRBV6-5 TRBD1 TRBJ1-2
CARSFGQGNFSYNSPLHF TGTGCCAGAAGCTTCGGACAGGGTAATTTCTCCTATAATTCACCCCTCCACTTT NA TRBV5-3 TRBD1 TRBJ1-6
CASSFSAGGTPPSGNTIYF TGTGCCAGCAGTTTCTCGGCAGGGGGGACACCTCCCTCTGGAAACACCATATATTTT NA TRBV28 TRBD1 TRBJ1-3
CASTSQAGRQPQHF TGTGCCAGTACTTCCCAGGCGGGTAGACAGCCCCAGCATTTT once TRBV19 NA TRBJ1-5
CASSPPGVGTGELFF TGTGCCAGCAGTCCGCCAGGGGTGGGCACCGGGGAGCTGTTTTTT NA TRBV5-4 NA TRBJ2-2
CASSLRQLTDTQYF TGTGCCAGCAGCTTACGACAGCTAACGGATACGCAGTATTTT NA TRBV7-9 NA TRBJ2-3
CASSTGQVWNYGYTF TGCGCCAGCAGCACCGGACAGGTCTGGAACTATGGCTACACCTTC large TRBV5-1 TRBD1 TRBJ1-2
CASSLGPGQASGYTF TGCGCCAGCAGCTTGGGGCCCGGACAAGCCTCTGGCTACACCTTC once TRBV5-1 NA TRBJ1-2
CASTGETNEKLFF TGTGCCAGCACTGGAGAAACTAATGAAAAACTGTTTTTT once TRBV2 NA TRBJ1-4
CAWSVQGPETQYF TGTGCCTGGAGTGTACAGGGTCCCGAGACCCAGTACTTC once TRBV30 NA TRBJ2-5
CASSFVSQEQYF TGTGCCAGCAGCTTTGTAAGTCAGGAGCAGTACTTC NA TRBV7-9 NA TRBJ2-7
CAWRWAGGITGELFF TGTGCCTGGAGGTGGGCGGGGGGGATCACCGGGGAGCTGTTTTTT once TRBV30 TRBD2 TRBJ2-2
CASSSRDRGWEQYF TGCGCCAGCAGCTCCCGGGACAGGGGTTGGGAGCAGTACTTC NA TRBV5-1 TRBD1 TRBJ2-7
CASRQWDRVVWAFF TGTGCCAGCAGACAATGGGACAGGGTGGTTTGGGCTTTCTTT once TRBV6-1 TRBD1 TRBJ1-1
CASSANLDRSGNTIYF TGTGCCAGCAGCGCGAATCTGGACAGATCTGGAAACACCATATATTTT NA TRBV9 NA TRBJ1-3
CASSIQQGSIEKLFF TGCGCCAGCAGCATTCAACAGGGAAGTATTGAAAAACTGTTTTTT NA TRBV5-1 NA TRBJ1-4
CASQTSGGTDTQYF TGCGCCAGCCAGACTAGCGGGGGCACAGATACGCAGTATTTT NA TRBV5-1 TRBD2 TRBJ2-3
CASSRTGGTEAFF TGTGCCAGCAGCCGGACGGGGGGAACTGAAGCTTTCTTT few TRBV5-6 NA TRBJ1-1
CARNWTACLYNSPLHF TGTGCCAGAAATTGGACAGCTTGCCTATATAATTCACCCCTCCACTTT NA TRBV2 NA TRBJ1-6
CASSYSITRMETQYF TGTGCCAGCAGTTACTCGATCACGAGGATGGAGACCCAGTACTTC NA TRBV6-6 NA TRBJ2-5
CASSSWDGLAGGSKFF TGTGCCAGCAGCTCATGGGATGGACTAGCGGGGGGGTCTAAGTTCTTC NA TRBV5-4 TRBD2 TRBJ2-1
CASSRLARLAGGLDEQFF TGTGCCAGCAGCCGTCTGGCCAGACTAGCGGGGGGGTTGGATGAGCAGTTCTTC NA TRBV5-6 TRBD2 TRBJ2-1
CASRRTGDAGNTIYF TGTGCCAGCAGACGAACAGGGGACGCTGGAAACACCATATATTTT NA TRBV6-5 TRBD1 TRBJ1-3
CASRSQPNLEAFF TGTGCCAGCAGATCACAGCCAAACCTTGAAGCTTTCTTT NA TRBV7-3 NA TRBJ1-1
CASSLAMSGPGADTQYF TGTGCCAGCAGCTTAGCGATGTCTGGACCTGGGGCGGATACGCAGTATTTT once TRBV7-9 NA TRBJ2-3
CASSLIVSSHSKVEQYF TGTGCCAGCAGCTTAATCGTTTCATCGCACAGTAAGGTCGAGCAGTACTTC once TRBV13 NA TRBJ2-7
CASNPGGFYGYTF TGTGCCAGCAACCCGGGGGGGTTCTATGGCTACACCTTC NA TRBV6-1 NA TRBJ1-2
CASSLAGTLSGETQYF TGTGCCAGCAGCTTGGCCGGGACTTTATCAGGAGAGACCCAGTACTTC NA TRBV5-5 NA TRBJ2-5
CASSLGQASYGYTF TGTGCCAGCAGCTTAGGGCAGGCGAGCTATGGCTACACCTTC NA TRBV7-9 NA TRBJ1-2
CASSDRTGQETQYF TGCGCCAGCAGTGATCGGACGGGACAAGAGACCCAGTACTTC NA TRBV10-1 NA TRBJ2-5
CASSFSQGSTGELFF TGCGCCAGCAGCTTTAGTCAGGGGTCCACCGGGGAGCTGTTTTTT NA TRBV5-1 NA TRBJ2-2
CASSQLRGETQYF TGCGCCAGCAGCCAACTCCGGGGGGAGACCCAGTACTTC NA TRBV4-1 NA TRBJ2-5
CASSLTVTDEQYF TGTGCCAGCTCGTTGACAGTAACGGACGAGCAGTACTTC once TRBV18 NA TRBJ2-7
CASSPYRLQGPARTGELFF TGTGCCAGCAGCCCCTATCGCCTGCAGGGGCCGGCGAGGACCGGGGAGCTGTTTTTT once TRBV28 NA TRBJ2-2
CATSRAPGTSMVGELFF TGTGCCACCAGCAGAGCCCCCGGGACTAGCATGGTCGGGGAGCTGTTTTTT NA TRBV15 TRBD2 TRBJ2-2
CASSKAKTAINTGELFF TGTGCCAGCAGCAAAGCGAAGACAGCCATAAACACCGGGGAGCTGTTTTTT NA TRBV21-1 NA TRBJ2-2
CASSPGTSDYNEQFF TGTGCCAGCAGCCCCGGGACTAGCGACTACAATGAGCAGTTCTTC NA TRBV7-9 TRBD2 TRBJ2-1
CASMERTGRGQPQHF TGTGCCAGCATGGAGAGGACAGGCAGAGGACAGCCCCAGCATTTT NA TRBV2 TRBD1 TRBJ1-5
CASRKNGPGRNSPLHF TGTGCCAGTAGGAAGAACGGGCCAGGGCGGAATTCACCCCTCCACTTT NA TRBV19 NA TRBJ1-6
CASSTSPQGSYEQYF TGTGCCAGTAGTACCAGTCCACAGGGATCCTACGAGCAGTACTTC NA TRBV19 NA TRBJ2-7
CASSLVHSGLAGGDTQYF TGTGCCAGCAGCTTAGTTCACTCGGGACTAGCGGGGGGAGATACGCAGTATTTT NA TRBV7-3 TRBD2 TRBJ2-3
CASSQDRTNTGELFF TGTGCCAGCAGCCAGGACAGGACGAACACCGGGGAGCTGTTTTTT NA TRBV27 TRBD1 TRBJ2-2
CASRRVQGRGTEAFF TGTGCCAGCAGGAGAGTACAGGGGCGGGGCACTGAAGCTTTCTTT NA TRBV6-5 TRBD1 TRBJ1-1
CASSEQGLAGGNEQYF TGTGCCAGCAGCGAACAAGGACTAGCGGGGGGGAACGAGCAGTACTTC NA TRBV7-3 TRBD2 TRBJ2-7
CASSLGAGGLQPQHF TGTGCCAGCTCACTGGGGGCAGGGGGCCTTCAGCCCCAGCATTTT NA TRBV18 TRBD1 TRBJ1-5
CASSARRETGNQPQHF TGTGCCAGCAGCGCCCGGAGGGAGACAGGGAATCAGCCCCAGCATTTT once TRBV28 TRBD1 TRBJ1-5
CASSPSGGSNLAKNIQYF TGCGCCAGCAGCCCTAGCGGGGGGTCGAATTTAGCCAAAAACATTCAGTACTTC few TRBV4-1 TRBD2 TRBJ2-4
CASSLGRVTDTQYF TGTGCCAGCAGCTTAGGGCGGGTCACAGATACGCAGTATTTT NA TRBV5-4 NA TRBJ2-3